Listed below are T cell receptor beta chains from one sample, sequenced in a study of T cells expressing NK-cell markers. TCRdb derives one entry per CDR3 protein from the 5' RACE reads, leaving out DNA. This table holds some 500,000 distinct CDR3 sequences. Specimen: blood T cells: a sorted CD56 or NKG2C T cell subset, CD4+ or CD8+ T cells, or bulk PBMC T cells (not recorded which). These receptors all stem from a woman between 45 and 60 years old in good health. CDR3s include the opening cysteine and the closing phenylalanine or tryptophan.

len,j_gene,v_gene,CDR3aa
20,TRBJ2-3,TRBV11-2,CASSSSRLAGVGSVGDTQYF
18,TRBJ2-3,TRBV14,CASSQEARDPGGADTQYF
18,TRBJ2-1,TRBV11-3,CASSFAAEGQSSYNEQFF
18,TRBJ2-3,TRBV4-1,CASSHPPTRSLSTDTQYF
14,TRBJ2-1,TRBV20-1,CSAPLLAGGNEQFF
15,TRBJ1-4,TRBV3-1,CASSQMRRTNEKLFF
15,TRBJ2-1,TRBV9,CASSVAVTGDNEQFF
13,TRBJ1-5,TRBV29-1,CSASPGVNQPQHF
14,TRBJ2-3,TRBV5-1,CASSIGTRTDTQYF
18,TRBJ1-3,TRBV18,CASSPPGKDRGPGNTIYF
13,TRBJ1-2,TRBV20-1,CSATRTGALGYTF
14,TRBJ2-3,TRBV7-3,CASSLDGGGDTQYF
13,TRBJ1-4,TRBV27,CATGRPTNEKLFF
16,TRBJ2-2,TRBV4-2,CASSQAGQGKAGELFF
12,TRBJ2-1,TRBV18,CASSPTEGRKFF
13,TRBJ2-1,TRBV15,CATSRWGLNEQFF
12,TRBJ1-2,TRBV10-2,CASSDTAYGYTF
14,TRBJ2-1,TRBV10-3,CAISGPSGINEQFF
15,TRBJ1-1,TRBV19,CASSMVGGSGPLAFF
13,TRBJ2-5,TRBV20-1,CSARDTRSETQYF
15,TRBJ2-1,TRBV5-1,CASSRPTSVGDEQFF
14,TRBJ2-4,TRBV7-2,CASSLWSGGNIQYF
14,TRBJ2-1,TRBV6-2/TRBV6-3,CASSYGTSNLPQFF
15,TRBJ2-3,TRBV12-3/TRBV12-4,CASSARNGPTGTQYF
14,TRBJ1-1,TRBV5-1,CASSSPERDREAFF
14,TRBJ1-5,TRBV7-2,CASRAGGSYQPQHF
12,TRBJ2-6,TRBV29-1,CSVSGTSLFLTF
12,TRBJ1-6,TRBV7-8,CASSFPGQTLHF
14,TRBJ2-5,TRBV29-1,CSAPRRDGGETQYF
17,TRBJ2-5,TRBV20-1,CSARGGGARANQETQYF